The sequence of this T cell receptor beta chain was determined in a study of blood T cells in healthy people across ages. Sample-barcoded 5' priming and a J-beta primer mix drove a second PCR of roughly 7 to 11 cycles. TCRdb re-derived calls from the 5' RACE reads in MiXCR, one entry per CDR3 protein. The data contain 1.4 million or so distinct CDR3 sequences, around 40% of them singletons. The CDR3 loop spans 14 amino acids. With 1 base removed from V and 5 bases from J, the gap between germline ends came to 12 bases. Germline CDR1 and CDR2: SGHTA and FQGNSA. This TCR was sampled from a woman under 30 in good health. The specimen sequenced was blood. The chain links TRBV7-2 to TRBJ2-7; D may be TRBD2 (5 bases). This CDR3 is CASSLETRSHEQYF. The CDR3 nucleotides are TGTGCCAGCAGCTTAGAAACTAGATCCCACGAGCAGTACTTC.